This TCR beta chain was obtained from a study of CD8+ T cells in alopecia areata. This clone turned up a few times. Extracted RNA was reverse transcribed into cDNA, the sequencing template. The repertoire was sequenced with immunoSEQ multiplex PCR; TCRdb's copy has only in-frame clones and lacks some. Of about 210,000 clones listed, about 40% are singletons. This CDR3 is 15 amino acids long. Germline trimming cut 3 bases from V and 5 bases from J; bases unmatched to any gene: 9. Germline CDR1 is SGHNT and CDR2 is YYREEE (reference sequence). Indicated treatment: oral pan-JAK inhibitor, 5-10 mg twice daily.

This chain connects TRBV5-4 to TRBJ2-5; 8 nucleotides align to TRBD1. This sequence was found in a human donor with alopecia areata. The sample here was CD4+ T cells sorted from blood, taken around week 37, from a patient treated with tofacitinib. Here the CDR3 reads CASSSRTGSGETQYF. The CDR3, as DNA: TGTGCCAGCAGCTCGAGGACAGGGTCCGGGGAGACCCAGTACTTC.